This is a list of T cell receptor beta chains from one sample in a study of blood T cell repertoires in COVID-19. Using immunoSEQ multiplex PCR, the repertoire was profiled, and TCRdb retains in-frame clones only, with some absent. The sample shows fewer than 200,000 clones, approximately 85% of them seen only once. Sequenced material: PBMCs or T cells enriched from blood (not recorded which). The source is a woman aged 18-30 years who had recovered from COVID-19. Both conserved end residues are part of each CDR3. The order of the fields is J gene, clone size, V gene, D gene, CDR3 protein, CDR3 DNA. D genes are given only for firm matches. Some rows have no size entry. The others give once, few or many, or a class for an expanded clone.

>TRBJ1-4|.|TRBV28|.
CASSLSRQSLKLFF
TGTGCCAGCAGTTTGTCGCGACAGTCATTAAAACTGTTTTTT
>TRBJ1-1|.|TRBV5-8|.
CASSLVRQANEAFF
TGTGCCAGCAGCTTGGTCAGACAGGCCAATGAGGCTTTCTTT
>TRBJ2-7|.|TRBV7-2|TRBD1
CASSPVYFDRAYEQYF
TGTGCCAGCAGCCCAGTATACTTCGACAGGGCCTACGAGCAGTACTTC
>TRBJ2-3|.|TRBV10-1|TRBD2
CASSVGLSGAADTQYF
TGCGCCAGCAGTGTGGGACTAAGCGGGGCAGCAGATACGCAGTATTTT
>TRBJ1-2|.|TRBV7-9|.
CASSLVPDYYGYTF
TGTGCCAGCAGCTTAGTACCGGACTACTATGGCTACACCTTC
>TRBJ2-5|.|TRBV27|.
CASSFSQETQYF
TGTGCCAGCAGTTTCTCCCAAGAGACCCAGTACTTC
>TRBJ2-1|.|TRBV5-1|.
CASATSGGSPSYNEQFF
TGCGCCAGCGCGACCTCTGGCGGATCACCCTCCTACAATGAGCAGTTCTTC
>TRBJ1-2|.|TRBV15|.
CATSRPDWYYGYTF
TGTGCCACCAGCAGACCGGACTGGTACTATGGCTACACCTTC
>TRBJ1-4|.|TRBV19|.
CASSSPFYNEKLFF
TGTGCCAGTAGTTCTCCTTTCTATAATGAAAAACTGTTTTTT
>TRBJ1-4|.|TRBV13|TRBD1
CASSNTGQDNEKLFF
TGTGCCAGCAGTAACACGGGACAGGATAATGAAAAACTGTTTTTT
>TRBJ2-3|.|TRBV7-8|TRBD2
CASSSLAGGNTDTQYF
TGTGCCAGCAGCTCGTTAGCGGGGGGGAACACAGATACGCAGTATTTT
>TRBJ2-7|.|TRBV20-1|TRBD2
CSASGLAGAIEQYF
TGCAGTGCTAGTGGACTAGCGGGAGCGATCGAGCAGTACTTC
>TRBJ2-1|.|TRBV27|.
CASSLQLDMNRRGEQFF
TGTGCCAGCAGTCTACAACTAGACATGAATAGGCGTGGTGAGCAGTTCTTC
>TRBJ2-7|.|TRBV7-9|TRBD1
CASSSPGTGNYEQYF
TGTGCCAGCAGCTCCCCCGGGACAGGGAACTACGAGCAGTACTTC
>TRBJ2-6|.|TRBV2|.
CASAERTGANVLTF
TGTGCCAGCGCCGAGAGGACTGGGGCCAACGTCCTGACTTTC
>TRBJ2-1|.|TRBV7-3|TRBD1
CASSPNPGGHEQFF
TGTGCCAGCAGCCCTAACCCAGGGGGTCATGAGCAGTTCTTC
>TRBJ1-2|.|TRBV18|TRBD1
CASSPDRGYYGYTF
TGTGCCAGCTCACCAGACAGGGGCTATTATGGCTACACCTTC
>TRBJ1-6|.|TRBV20-1|.
CSASYPSSSYNSPLHF
TGCAGTGCTAGTTATCCTTCGAGCTCCTATAATTCACCCCTCCACTTT
>TRBJ2-7|.|TRBV28|.
CASSPPARPRVNEQYF
TGTGCCAGCAGTCCCCCAGCCCGCCCCAGGGTTAACGAGCAGTACTTC
>TRBJ2-7|.|TRBV13|.
CASSLGGRQDLPYEQYF
TGTGCCAGCAGCTTAGGAGGCCGACAGGACCTACCCTACGAGCAGTACTTC
>TRBJ2-7|once|TRBV19|TRBD2
CASSIGAGGPSYEQYF
TGTGCCAGTAGTATTGGGGCGGGAGGTCCCTCCTACGAGCAGTACTTC
>TRBJ2-1|.|TRBV11-2|.
CASSLWTTREYNEQFF
TGTGCCAGCAGCTTGTGGACGACCCGGGAATACAATGAGCAGTTCTTC
>TRBJ1-1|.|TRBV5-1|.
CASSKLLQGIEFTEAFF
TGCGCCAGCTCCAAACTCCTACAGGGAATTGAATTCACTGAAGCTTTCTTT
>TRBJ2-5|few|TRBV5-4|TRBD1
CASSWNRGQETQYF
TGTGCCAGCAGCTGGAACAGGGGCCAAGAGACCCAGTACTTC
>TRBJ1-6|few|TRBV19|.
CASRLSSGAYNSPLHF
TGTGCCAGTAGGCTGAGTTCTGGTGCCTATAATTCACCCCTCCACTTT
>TRBJ1-5|.|TRBV6-4|.
CASSDGAGAQPQHF
TGTGCCAGCAGTGACGGGGCGGGGGCGCAGCCCCAGCATTTT
>TRBJ2-7|.|TRBV7-2|TRBD2
CASSSPGWGGKYEQYF
TGTGCCAGCAGCTCCCCCGGGTGGGGGGGGAAGTACGAGCAGTACTTC
>TRBJ2-1|.|TRBV11-1|TRBD1
CASSPPGTGEGEQFF
TGTGCCAGCAGCCCTCCGGGGACAGGGGAGGGTGAGCAGTTCTTC
>TRBJ2-7|.|TRBV27|.
CASKEEMYF
TGTGCCAGCAAAGAGGAGATGTACTTC
>TRBJ1-1|few|TRBV4-3|.
CASSQDGIGTEAFF
TGCGCCAGCAGCCAAGACGGGATTGGCACTGAAGCTTTCTTT
>TRBJ2-7|.|TRBV29-1|.
CSVKIPGNSGYEQYF
TGCAGCGTTAAAATCCCCGGGAACAGTGGCTACGAGCAGTACTTC
>TRBJ1-2|.|TRBV7-2|TRBD1
CASSLYDRVGYTF
TGTGCCAGCAGCTTATACGACAGGGTGGGGTACACCTTC
>TRBJ2-2|.|TRBV9|TRBD2
CASSAVGSGIGELFF
TGTGCCAGCAGCGCCGTAGGTAGCGGGATCGGGGAGCTGTTTTTT
>TRBJ2-2|.|TRBV11-2|.
CASSLFFGEAGELFF
TGTGCCAGCAGCTTATTCTTCGGGGAGGCCGGGGAGCTGTTTTTT
>TRBJ2-5|.|TRBV6-2/TRBV6-3|.
CASSQVTLQETQYF
TGTGCCAGCAGTCAGGTTACCCTGCAAGAGACCCAGTACTTC
>TRBJ1-1|.|TRBV2|.
CASSESLLAFF
TGTGCCAGCAGTGAATCACTTCTGGCTTTCTTT
>TRBJ2-3|.|TRBV28|.
CASSVQGRSDTQYF
TGTGCCAGCAGCGTACAGGGACGGTCAGATACGCAGTATTTT
>TRBJ2-1|.|TRBV6-5|TRBD1
CASNRDRGYEQFF
TGTGCCAGCAACCGGGACAGGGGCTATGAGCAGTTCTTC
>TRBJ1-2|.|TRBV5-6|TRBD1
CASRRQGEGYGYTF
TGTGCCAGCAGGCGACAGGGGGAGGGCTATGGCTACACCTTC
>TRBJ2-3|.|TRBV29-1|.
CSALPGGVGTDTQYF
TGCAGCGCCCTCCCCGGGGGAGTTGGCACAGATACGCAGTATTTT
>TRBJ2-7|.|TRBV4-1|TRBD2
CASSQGVAGAYEQYF
TGCGCCAGCAGCCAAGGGGTTGCGGGAGCCTACGAGCAGTACTTC
>TRBJ2-1|.|TRBV14|.
CASSPVPGYHLSSYNEQFF
TGTGCCAGCAGCCCGGTTCCGGGATACCATCTAAGCTCCTACAATGAGCAGTTCTTC
>TRBJ1-4|.|TRBV29-1|.
CSVAGVLTNEKLFF
TGCAGCGTTGCAGGGGTTTTGACTAATGAAAAACTGTTTTTT
>TRBJ1-4|few|TRBV5-1|TRBD1
CASSGGTATNEKLFF
TGCGCCAGCAGCGGGGGGACAGCAACTAATGAAAAACTGTTTTTT
>TRBJ2-1|.|TRBV10-1|TRBD1
CASSPGQGTFF
TGCGCCAGCAGCCCTGGACAGGGGACGTTCTTC
>TRBJ1-4|.|TRBV7-2|TRBD1
CASSPGQKWEKLFF
TGTGCCAGCAGCCCGGGACAGAAATGGGAAAAACTGTTTTTT
>TRBJ1-1|.|TRBV6-5|TRBD1
CASSKRQGGNTEAFF
TGTGCCAGCAGTAAGAGACAGGGGGGGAACACTGAAGCTTTCTTT
>TRBJ1-1|.|TRBV18|TRBD1
CASSPGQRNTEAFF
TGTGCCAGCTCACCGGGACAGAGAAACACTGAAGCTTTCTTT